This passage covers 15 T cell receptor beta chains from one sample sequenced in a study of cytomegalovirus exposure and HLA in healthy donors. 13 Jbeta primers and 60 Vbeta primers were used for the PCR. Assay used: immunoSEQ multiplex PCR; TCRdb lists only in-frame clones, some missing. This table holds approximately 160,000 clones, roughly 70% found once. Sequenced input: PBMCs. These receptors were collected from a woman aged 40-49 years in good health and CMV-seropositive.

The chain recombines TRBV28 with TRBJ1-2; D is unclear. The CDR3 is 15 residues long. The V end lost 7 bases, the J end lost 6 bases, and 21 bases lay between the germline ends. The germline gives CDR1 MDHEN, CDR2 SYDVKM. The CDR3 loop is CASTSGPPKMDGYTF. The CDR3 DNA sequence: TGTGCCAGCACCTCCGGTCCGCCTAAAATGGATGGCTACACCTTC.

The rearrangement uses TRBV4-1 and TRBJ1-2, with a possible D match to TRBD1 (5 bases). V lost 1 base, J lost 6 bases, and 24 bases lay in between. The germline V gene has CDR1 MGHRA and CDR2 YSYEKL. This CDR3 is 18 amino acids long. CDR3 nucleotides: TGCGCCAGCAGCCAAGGCCTGTTGGGTCCAGGGAGGAGCGATGGCTACACCTTC. It is translated as CASSQGLLGPGRSDGYTF.

This chain connects TRBV4-3 to TRBJ1-1; D may be TRBD1 (6 bases). CDR1 and CDR2 from the germline V gene are LGHNA and YSLEER. V lost 1 base to trimming and J lost 11 bases, with 23 bases between them. The CDR3 extends over 16 amino acids. The CDR3 protein is CASSQVQGRGGGPAFF. In DNA form, the CDR3 reads TGCGCCAGCAGCCAAGTCCAGGGGAGGGGGGGAGGACCGGCTTTCTTT.

The chain recombines TRBV5-4 with TRBJ2-1; 8 positions agree with TRBD1. Trimming cost V 4 bases and J 0 bases; bases outside gene matches: 3. The CDR3 contains 15 residues. CDR1 and CDR2 (germline): SGHNT, YYREEE (reference sequence). In nucleotides, the CDR3 is TGTGCCAGCAGCAAGGACAGGGACTCCTACAATGAGCAGTTCTTC. Translated: CASSKDRDSYNEQFF.

This clone was recorded only once. This sequence joins TRBV2 and TRBJ2-1; 7 bases line up with TRBD2. CDR1 is SNHLY and CDR2 is FYNNEI in the germline V gene. This CDR3 region has 11 residues. Trimming cost V 9 bases and J 6 bases; bases outside gene matches: 2. CDR3 DNA sequence: TGTGCCAGTTGGGGGGGCAATGAGCAGTTCTTC. Its translation: CASWGGNEQFF.

The chain employs TRBV5-4 and TRBJ2-1; 11 bases match TRBD1. V trimming: 4 bases; J trimming: 9 bases; junction bases outside the gene matches: 3. The CDR3 is 13 amino acids. The germline gives CDR1 SGHNT, CDR2 YYREEE (reference sequence). In nucleotides, the CDR3 is TGTGCCAGCAGCAGGGACAGGGGGTCTGAGCAGTTCTTC. This encodes CASSRDRGSEQFF. The full variable domain, rest sourced from reference TRBV5-4 and TRBJ2-1, is ETGVTQSPTHLIKTRGQQVTLRCSSQSGHNTVSWYQQALGQGPQFIFQYYREEENGRGNFPPRFSGLQFPNYSSELNVNALELDDSALYLCASSRDRGSEQFFGPGTRLTVL.

There are a few counts of this clone. The chain couples TRBV7-9 to TRBJ2-7; D uncertain. The CDR3 extends over 11 amino acids. Trimming removed 3 bases from V and 4 bases from J, with 4 bases in between. Per the germline V gene, CDR1 is SEHNR and CDR2 is FQNEAQ (reference sequence). This CDR3 is CASSFMYEQYF. CDR3 nucleotides: TGTGCCAGCAGCTTTATGTACGAGCAGTACTTC. Full variable domain (missing parts from reference TRBV7-9 and TRBJ2-7): DTGVSQNPRHKITKRGQNVTFRCDPISEHNRLYWYRQTLGQGPEFLTYFQNEAQLEKSRLLSDRFSAERPKGSFSTLEIQRTEQGDSAMYLCASSFMYEQYFGPGTRLTVT.

This clone occurred a few times. The sample contains more than one DNA sequence encoding this CDR3. The rearrangement joins TRBV27 to TRBJ1-2; 8 nucleotides line up with TRBD1. Germline V gene data show CDR1 as MNHEY and CDR2 as SMNVEV (reference sequence). V shed 2 bases, J shed 6 bases, and the junction held 2 bases outside the gene matches. The CDR3 extends over 13 amino acids. CDR3 protein: CASSLGTGDGYTF. As DNA, the CDR3 is TGTGCCAGCAGTTTAGGGACAGGAGATGGCTACACCTTC.

V and J are TRBV29-1 and TRBJ2-1, with 11 bases fitting TRBD1. In germline, CDR1 is SQVTM, CDR2 ANQGSEA. V trimming: 6 bases; J trimming: 7 bases; junction bases outside the gene matches: 8. CDR3 length equals 14 residues. Here the CDR3 reads CSVHGQGAGNEQFF. The CDR3 DNA is TGCAGCGTCCACGGACAGGGGGCAGGTAATGAGCAGTTCTTC.

In its sample, this clone was seen once. The V call is TRBV6-5, the J call TRBJ2-2; 12 bases are shared with TRBD2. V shed 2 bases, J shed 9 bases, and the junction held 7 bases outside the gene matches. This CDR3 region has 16 residues. Germline assignment: CDR1 MNHEY and CDR2 SVGAGI. CDR3 coding DNA: TGTGCCAGCAGTTACCTCGGACTAGCGGGACGCCGGGAGCTGTTTTTT. Translated: CASSYLGLAGRRELFF.

The chain recombines TRBV6-6 with TRBJ2-7; D not resolved. The CDR3 loop spans 14 amino acids. Looked up from germline, CDR1 is MNHNY and CDR2 is SVGAGI (reference sequence). V lost 0 bases and J 0 bases, leaving 6 bases between the germline ends. The CDR3 nucleotides are TGTGCCAGCAGTTACTCCAGACTCTCCTACGAGCAGTACTTC. Its protein is CASSYSRLSYEQYF.

The rearrangement uses TRBV7-3 and TRBJ1-5; a possible D gene is TRBD1 (6 bases). Germline CDR1 is SGHTA and CDR2 is FQGTGA. V lost 1 base and J lost 2, with 12 bases in between. CDR3 size: 16 residues. CDR3 in amino acids: CASSLRSRGGNQPQHF. CDR3 DNA: TGTGCCAGCAGCTTAAGGAGCAGGGGAGGCAATCAGCCCCAGCATTTT.

The rearrangement links TRBV4-3 to TRBJ2-2, with unresolved D. The CDR3 spans 14 residues. Trimming left V 8 bases short and J 2 bases short, with 12 bases between. Germline assignment: CDR1 LGHNA and CDR2 YSLEER. CDR3 loop: CASAKQTNTGELFF. CDR3 in DNA: TGCGCCAGCGCGAAACAGACAAACACCGGGGAGCTGTTTTTT.

This clone has just a few counts. This sequence joins TRBV4-3 and TRBJ2-3; 8 bases match TRBD2. This CDR3 is 14 amino acids long. Trimming cost V 4 bases and J 3 bases; bases outside gene matches: 3. Germline assignment: CDR1 LGHNA and CDR2 YSLEER. In DNA, the CDR3 is TGCGCCAGCAGCCTGGGACTAGGAACAGATACGCAGTATTTT. Translated: CASSLGLGTDTQYF.

V usage is TRBV9 and J usage is TRBJ1-2; D gene ambiguous. The V end was cut by 3 bases, the J end by 4 bases, with 10 bases between. In germline, CDR1 is SGDLS, CDR2 YYNGEE. The CDR3 runs 13 residues. DNA of the CDR3: TGTGCCAGCAGCGGATCAGGAATCTATGGCTACACCTTC. Translated: CASSGSGIYGYTF. The variable domain in full, with the rest retrieved from reference TRBV9 and TRBJ1-2, is DSGVTQTPKHLITATGQRVTLRCSPRSGDLSVYWYQQSLDQGLQFLIQYYNGEERAKGNILERFSAQQFPDLHSELNLSSLELGDSALYFCASSGSGIYGYTFGSGTRLTVV.